A selection of T cell receptor beta chains follows, all from one sample in a study of control samples from healthy donors and cancer patients. Repertoires were generated with immunoSEQ multiplex PCR, while TCRdb's copy carries only in-frame clones and drops some. The sample lists around 94,000 clones; about nine tenths were seen once. The material sequenced was blood. Receptors were obtained from a woman aged 18-29 years in good health. Each CDR3 is given with its conserved first and last residue. The order of the fields is J gene, V gene, clone size, D gene, CDR3 DNA, CDR3 protein. A D gene is named only where the DNA matches it firmly. Some rows have no size entry. The others give once, few or many, or a class for an expanded clone.

j_gene: TRBJ2-1
v_gene: TRBV29-1
abundance: .
d_gene: TRBD2
CDR3nt: TGCAGCGTGGGTAGGGACTACCCCTCCTACAATGAGCAGTTCTTC
CDR3aa: CSVGRDYPSYNEQFF

j_gene: TRBJ1-1
v_gene: TRBV28
abundance: .
d_gene: TRBD1
CDR3nt: TGTGCCAGCAGTAGCCGGGACAGTGACATGAACACTGAAGCTTTCTTT
CDR3aa: CASSSRDSDMNTEAFF

j_gene: TRBJ2-3
v_gene: TRBV19
abundance: .
d_gene: .
CDR3nt: TGTGCCAGCGGGGGACAGAGCACAGATACGCAGTATTTT
CDR3aa: CASGGQSTDTQYF

j_gene: TRBJ1-2
v_gene: TRBV19
abundance: .
d_gene: .
CDR3nt: TGTGCCAGTAGTAGGGGCAGCTCATATGGCTACACCTTC
CDR3aa: CASSRGSSYGYTF

j_gene: TRBJ1-2
v_gene: TRBV1
abundance: .
d_gene: .
CDR3nt: TGCACCAGCAGCCAATGGGATACTAACTATGGCTACACCTTC
CDR3aa: CTSSQWDTNYGYTF

j_gene: TRBJ2-1
v_gene: TRBV19
abundance: .
d_gene: TRBD1
CDR3nt: TGTGCCAGTGGGGGACAGGTCACCTACAATGAGCAGTTCTTC
CDR3aa: CASGGQVTYNEQFF

j_gene: TRBJ2-7
v_gene: TRBV29-1
abundance: .
d_gene: TRBD1
CDR3nt: TGCAGCGTTGAGCGGGACAGGGAGGGCGAGCAGTACTTC
CDR3aa: CSVERDREGEQYF

j_gene: TRBJ2-1
v_gene: TRBV5-1
abundance: .
d_gene: TRBD2
CDR3nt: TGCGCCAGCAGCTTGGGGCTAGCGGTAAGCTCCTACAATGAGCAGTTCTTC
CDR3aa: CASSLGLAVSSYNEQFF

j_gene: TRBJ1-2
v_gene: TRBV19
abundance: .
d_gene: .
CDR3nt: TGTGCCAGTAGTATTACGGCCAGATCTGGTGGCTACACCTTC
CDR3aa: CASSITARSGGYTF

j_gene: TRBJ2-7
v_gene: TRBV6-5
abundance: .
d_gene: .
CDR3nt: TGTGCCAGCGACAGCTCCTACGAGCAGTACTTC
CDR3aa: CASDSSYEQYF

j_gene: TRBJ2-4
v_gene: TRBV20-1
abundance: .
d_gene: .
CDR3nt: TGCAGTGCTAGTCTCCTAGCCAAAAACATTCAGTACTTC
CDR3aa: CSASLLAKNIQYF

j_gene: TRBJ1-1
v_gene: TRBV2
abundance: .
d_gene: .
CDR3nt: TGTGCCAGCAGTGAAGAGGAGAGCAGGTTGAACACTGAAGCTTTCTTT
CDR3aa: CASSEEESRLNTEAFF

j_gene: TRBJ2-7
v_gene: TRBV7-9
abundance: .
d_gene: .
CDR3nt: TGTGCCAGCATGCATAGTAACGAGCAGTACTTC
CDR3aa: CASMHSNEQYF

j_gene: TRBJ1-2
v_gene: TRBV3-1/TRBV3-2
abundance: .
d_gene: .
CDR3nt: TGTGCCAGCAGTCTTACGGGGACTCTAGGCTACACCTTC
CDR3aa: CASSLTGTLGYTF

j_gene: TRBJ1-5
v_gene: TRBV6-1
abundance: .
d_gene: .
CDR3nt: TGTGCCAGCAGTGAAGATGCAGGTAGCAATCAGCCCCAGCATTTT
CDR3aa: CASSEDAGSNQPQHF

j_gene: TRBJ1-4
v_gene: TRBV5-1
abundance: .
d_gene: .
CDR3nt: TGCGCCAGCAGCTTGGGGACGGGACTTGAAGAAAAACTGTTTTTT
CDR3aa: CASSLGTGLEEKLFF

j_gene: TRBJ2-7
v_gene: TRBV5-5
abundance: .
d_gene: .
CDR3nt: TGTGCCAGCAGAAATGACGACGGTGTCTCCTACGAGCAGTACTTC
CDR3aa: CASRNDDGVSYEQYF

j_gene: TRBJ1-1
v_gene: TRBV5-6
abundance: .
d_gene: TRBD1
CDR3nt: TGTGCCAGCAGCAAACAGGGGGCGCTGGGCACTGAAGCTTTCTTT
CDR3aa: CASSKQGALGTEAFF

j_gene: TRBJ1-5
v_gene: TRBV4-1
abundance: once
d_gene: .
CDR3nt: TGCGCCAGCAGCCCCGCGCGCCGGGGGAGAAATCAGCCCCAGCATTTT
CDR3aa: CASSPARRGRNQPQHF

j_gene: TRBJ2-7
v_gene: TRBV7-9
abundance: once
d_gene: .
CDR3nt: TGTGCCAGCAGCCCTGCCGACGAGCAGTACTTC
CDR3aa: CASSPADEQYF

j_gene: TRBJ1-6
v_gene: TRBV5-1
abundance: .
d_gene: .
CDR3nt: TGCGCCAGCAGCTTGGTTGGGTCGGATAATTCACCCCTCCACTTT
CDR3aa: CASSLVGSDNSPLHF

j_gene: TRBJ1-2
v_gene: TRBV10-2
abundance: .
d_gene: .
CDR3nt: TGCGCCAGCAGTGGGCTGAGTTCTAACTATGGCTACACCTTC
CDR3aa: CASSGLSSNYGYTF

j_gene: TRBJ1-1
v_gene: TRBV5-1
abundance: once
d_gene: .
CDR3nt: TGCGCCAGCAGCTTGGGTTCCTCTCCTGGGAGCACTGAAGCTTTCTTT
CDR3aa: CASSLGSSPGSTEAFF

j_gene: TRBJ1-1
v_gene: TRBV5-1
abundance: few
d_gene: TRBD1
CDR3nt: TGCGCCAGCAGCACCCAACCTCCGGGACAGGCGAACACTGAAGCTTTCTTT
CDR3aa: CASSTQPPGQANTEAFF

j_gene: TRBJ2-7
v_gene: TRBV12-2
abundance: few
d_gene: .
CDR3nt: TGTGCAAGTCGCTTAGCGCAGGTCTTGTGGCGGGGGGGCCCTTGTCTTTCCTACGAGCAGTACTTC
CDR3aa: CASRLAQVLWRGGPCLSYEQYF

j_gene: TRBJ1-1
v_gene: TRBV4-1
abundance: .
d_gene: .
CDR3nt: TGCGCCAGCAGCCATCGCGGGGCTGAAGCTTTCTTT
CDR3aa: CASSHRGAEAFF

j_gene: TRBJ1-2
v_gene: TRBV2
abundance: .
d_gene: TRBD1
CDR3nt: TGTGCCAGATCCGGGACAGGGATGTATGGCTACACCTTC
CDR3aa: CARSGTGMYGYTF